These T cell receptor beta chains were read from a single sample in a study of T cells in Graves' hyperthyroidism and ophthalmopathy. TCRdb redid the calling of the multiplex PCR reads with MiXCR, one entry per CDR3 protein. The table records a few hundred thousand distinct CDR3 sequences, more than 45% of them present only once. Specimen: peripheral blood or thyroid tissue (not recorded which). The receptors here all came from a woman between 18 and 30 years old with Graves' hyperthyroidism. Each CDR3 is given with its conserved first and last residue. A D gene is named only where the DNA matches it firmly. Rows give clone size only sometimes, using once, few, many, or a class for an expanded clone.

len	d_gene	j_gene	v_gene	abundance	CDR3aa	CDR3nt
13	NA	TRBJ1-5	TRBV7-2	many	CASSLAPSLPQHF	TGTGCCAGCAGCTTAGCGCCCAGCTTACCCCAGCATTTT
12	TRBD1	TRBJ1-1	TRBV19	many	CASLGQGIFAFF	TGTGCCAGCCTCGGACAGGGGATTTTTGCTTTCTTT
15	NA	TRBJ1-1	TRBV7-3	few	CASSQGVVGRTEAFF	TGTGCCAGCAGCCAAGGGGTGGTGGGGCGAACTGAAGCTTTCTTT
14	NA	TRBJ1-1	TRBV2	NA	CASSSRPGEGETFF	TGTGCCAGCAGTTCCCGCCCCGGGGAAGGTGAAACTTTCTTT
14	TRBD1	TRBJ1-6	TRBV24-1	NA	CATSASDRGTPLHF	TGTGCCACCAGTGCTTCTGACAGGGGTACACCCCTCCACTTT
14	NA	TRBJ1-1	TRBV15	NA	CATSSRTGWEEAFF	TGTGCCACCAGCAGCAGAACAGGGTGGGAAGAAGCTTTCTTT
14	NA	TRBJ2-7	TRBV19	NA	CASSPPSKLYEQYF	TGTGCCAGTAGTCCCCCAAGTAAACTCTACGAGCAGTACTTC
16	NA	TRBJ1-4	TRBV24-1	many	CATSDPGQNEDEKLFF	TGTGCCACCAGTGATCCCGGACAGAACGAGGATGAAAAACTGTTTTTT
14	NA	TRBJ2-2	TRBV7-8	NA	CASSAAGPTGELFF	TGTGCCAGCAGCGCCGCGGGCCCCACCGGGGAGCTGTTTTTT
15	NA	TRBJ1-5	TRBV5-1	few	CASSAGAGPEQPQHF	TGCGCCAGCAGCGCAGGAGCAGGGCCGGAACAGCCCCAGCATTTT
15	TRBD1	TRBJ2-7	TRBV2	NA	CAGSEGGRGIYEQYF	TGTGCCGGCAGTGAAGGTGGCAGGGGGATCTACGAGCAGTACTTC
14	NA	TRBJ1-1	TRBV20-1	NA	CSAHLAGGNTEAFF	TGCAGTGCCCACCTAGCCGGGGGGAACACTGAAGCTTTCTTT
17	NA	TRBJ2-5	TRBV15	few	CATSRDLSTSGPETQYF	TGTGCCACCAGCAGAGATTTAAGTACGAGTGGACCGGAGACCCAGTACTTC
13	NA	TRBJ2-7	TRBV15	NA	CATNTGTAYEQYF	TGTGCCACCAACACAGGGACGGCCTACGAGCAGTACTTC
16	TRBD1	TRBJ1-1	TRBV29-1	NA	CSVLTGGGTANTEAFF	TGCAGCGTCCTTACAGGGGGCGGGACAGCAAACACTGAAGCTTTCTTT
15	NA	TRBJ1-2	TRBV7-6	once	CASSLVGARGGGYTF	TGTGCCAGCAGCTTAGTGGGGGCTCGTGGAGGTGGCTACACCTTC
12	NA	TRBJ2-7	TRBV29-1	NA	CSLRGPGGEQYF	TGCAGTTTACGGGGTCCCGGCGGTGAGCAGTACTTC
14	NA	TRBJ1-2	TRBV24-1	many	CATSDQDSGYGYTF	TGTGCCACCAGTGACCAGGACTCGGGCTATGGCTACACCTTC
13	NA	TRBJ1-5	TRBV2	NA	CASKRDRNQPQHF	TGTGCCAGCAAGAGGGATCGCAATCAGCCCCAGCATTTT
12	NA	TRBJ2-7	TRBV29-1	NA	CSVTGRQDEQYF	TGCAGCGTAACCGGACGGCAAGACGAGCAGTACTTC
17	NA	TRBJ2-2	TRBV15	NA	CATGINEEPVNTGELFF	TGTGCCACCGGGATCAACGAGGAGCCGGTGAACACCGGGGAGCTGTTTTTT
14	TRBD1	TRBJ2-7	TRBV25-1	NA	CASGTGPTSYEQYF	TGTGCCAGCGGGACAGGGCCTACCTCCTACGAGCAGTACTTC
13	NA	TRBJ1-4	TRBV24-1	NA	CATSVGVSEKLFF	TGTGCCACCAGCGTGGGGGTGAGCGAAAAACTGTTTTTT
14	NA	TRBJ2-2	TRBV2	many	CASNPVLNTGELFF	TGTGCCAGCAATCCGGTTCTCAACACCGGGGAGCTGTTTTTT
11	NA	TRBJ1-1	TRBV29-1	many	CSVDNRAEAFF	TGCAGCGTTGACAACAGGGCTGAAGCTTTCTTT
13	TRBD1	TRBJ1-2	TRBV6-5	NA	CASSSRQGNGYTF	TGTGCCAGCAGTTCCAGACAGGGGAACGGCTACACCTTC
13	TRBD2	TRBJ2-5	TRBV5-4	few	CASSLSWTSTQYF	TGTGCCAGCAGCTTGTCTTGGACTAGCACCCAGTACTTC
10	NA	TRBJ2-5	TRBV29-1	NA	CSPAEETQYF	TGCAGCCCGGCAGAAGAGACCCAGTACTTC
15	TRBD1	TRBJ1-4	TRBV19	few	CASRREGQGTEKLFF	TGTGCCAGTAGGAGAGAGGGACAGGGAACTGAAAAACTGTTTTTT
16	NA	TRBJ2-5	TRBV2	NA	CASSDNIGGAQETQYF	TGTGCCAGCAGTGACAATATTGGGGGGGCTCAAGAGACCCAGTACTTC
15	TRBD1	TRBJ2-3	TRBV7-2	NA	CASSRTGGETDTQYF	TGTGCCAGCAGCCGGACAGGGGGCGAGACAGATACGCAGTATTTT
15	NA	TRBJ2-2	TRBV7-3	once	CASSPTVANTGELFF	TGTGCCAGCAGCCCGACAGTGGCGAACACCGGGGAGCTGTTTTTT
16	TRBD2	TRBJ2-2	TRBV15	many	CATSKGTSGRTGELFF	TGTGCCACCAGCAAAGGGACTAGCGGGAGGACCGGGGAGCTGTTTTTT
14	TRBD1	TRBJ1-4	TRBV2	NA	CASRTGDDNEKLFF	TGTGCCAGCAGGACAGGGGACGATAATGAAAAACTGTTTTTT
14	NA	TRBJ1-1	TRBV7-8	many	CASSVGTANTEAFF	TGTGCCAGCAGCGTCGGGACGGCGAACACTGAAGCTTTCTTT
13	NA	TRBJ2-3	TRBV5-1	NA	CASRTRSTDTQYF	TGCGCCAGCAGGACTAGATCAACAGATACGCAGTATTTT
15	NA	TRBJ1-6	TRBV25-1	NA	CASSEWGQSNSPLHF	TGTGCCAGCAGTGAATGGGGCCAGTCCAATTCACCCCTCCACTTT
14	NA	TRBJ1-4	TRBV15	many	CATLGLGVREKLFF	TGTGCCACCCTGGGGTTAGGGGTTCGTGAAAAACTGTTTTTT
15	NA	TRBJ2-5	TRBV24-1	many	CATSDNEEGIGTQYF	TGTGCCACCAGTGATAACGAGGAAGGGATTGGGACCCAGTACTTC
14	NA	TRBJ2-2	TRBV7-2	NA	CASSQGRTTGELFF	TGCGCCAGCAGCCAAGGCAGAACCACCGGGGAGCTGTTTTTT
15	NA	TRBJ2-5	TRBV12-3/TRBV12-4	NA	CASSFRAAKQETQYF	TGTGCCAGCAGTTTCAGGGCGGCAAAGCAAGAGACCCAGTACTTC
14	NA	TRBJ2-6	TRBV25-1	NA	CSARPGAGADVLTF	TGCAGTGCTAGGCCAGGGGCTGGGGCCGACGTCCTGACTTTC
15	NA	TRBJ1-4	TRBV7-8	NA	CASSLRPHDSEKLFF	TGTGCCAGCAGCTTAAGGCCCCACGACTCCGAAAAACTGTTTTTT
13	NA	TRBJ2-5	TRBV9	many	CASSVVAGETQYF	TGTGCCAGCAGCGTAGTGGCCGGAGAGACCCAGTACTTC